Following are 27 T cell receptor beta chains from one sample sequenced in a study of beta chain features in type 1 diabetes. Expressed TCRB transcripts were sequenced, since all the RNA that had been isolated was reverse transcribed. Here immunoSEQ multiplex PCR was the method, and the copy in TCRdb shows in-frame clones only, minus some. This table has about 930,000 clones, under 20% appearing once. Sequences were obtained from naive CD4+ T cells from blood. The receptors come from a young woman in good health.

The chain joins TRBV2 to TRBJ1-4, with TRBD1 matching over 7 bases. The length of the CDR3 is 13 residues. Trimming at V came to 10 bases and at J to 2 bases, leaving 4 bases not matched to a gene. Germline-derived CDR1 and CDR2 are SNHLY and FYNNEI. CDR3 residues: CAKQGGTNEKLFF. CDR3 nucleotide sequence: TGTGCCAAGCAGGGGGGGACTAATGAAAAACTGTTTTTT.

The sample holds a few counts of this clone. V gene TRBV27 combines with J gene TRBJ2-2; D is possibly TRBD1 (6 bases). Deletions cut 2 bases from V and 0 bases from J, with 13 bases between. This CDR3 region has 17 residues. Germline V gene sequence: CDR1 MNHEY, CDR2 SMNVEV (reference sequence). CDR3 loop: CASSLEHRATNTGELFF. CDR3 nucleotides: TGTGCCAGCAGTTTAGAACACAGGGCGACGAACACCGGGGAGCTGTTTTTT.

The J gene is TRBJ1-1, the V gene TRBV7-9; TRBD1 matches at 7 bases. V lost 5 bases to trimming and J lost 0 bases; unmatched junction nucleotides: 6. Germline CDR1 is SEHNR and CDR2 is FQNEAQ (reference sequence). The CDR3 length is 15 residues. The CDR3 nucleotides are TGTGCCAGCAGCCAGACAGGGACTTTGAACACTGAAGCTTTCTTT. This encodes CASSQTGTLNTEAFF.

This clone appeared a few times. J is TRBJ2-1 and V is TRBV11-2; D perhaps matches TRBD2 (5 bases). Germline-derived CDR1 and CDR2 are SGHAT and FQNNGV. The length of the CDR3 is 15 residues. With 0 bases removed from V and 7 bases from J, the gap between germline ends came to 13 bases. The CDR3 DNA sequence: TGTGCCAGCAGCTTAGATCTAGCATCGTGGAATGAGCAGTTCTTC. Amino acid sequence: CASSLDLASWNEQFF.

Only a few counts were recorded for this clone. The gene calls are TRBV5-6 and TRBJ2-7; D not resolved. V lost 0 bases to trimming and J lost 2 bases, with 9 bases between them. This CDR3 is built from 14 residues. Germline assignment: CDR1 SGHDT and CDR2 YYEEEE. CDR3 amino acids: CASSLVLRTYEQYF. DNA of the CDR3: TGTGCCAGCAGCTTGGTGTTGCGGACCTACGAGCAGTACTTC.

This clone has a handful of counts. The chain joins TRBV11-2 to TRBJ2-7; D is ambiguous. This CDR3 is 12 amino acids long. Germline values: CDR1 SGHAT, CDR2 FQNNGV. V was trimmed by 1 base and J by 8 bases, leaving 9 bases between them. The CDR3 reads CASSLGSGKQYF. CDR3 bases: TGTGCCAGCAGCTTAGGGAGTGGTAAGCAGTACTTC.

CDR3 DNA: TGCGCCAGCAGCCAAACCGGGACAGGGGGGTACAATGAGCAGTTCTTC. Translation: CASSQTGTGGYNEQFF. The chain combines TRBV4-3 with TRBJ2-1; 11 bases align to TRBD1. CDR1 and CDR2 (germline): LGHNA, YSLEER. The CDR3 length is 16 residues. The V gene end was trimmed by 2 bases and the J gene end by 4 bases; junction bases not matched to a gene: 4.

This clone was seen only a few times. This chain links TRBV11-1 with TRBJ2-2; possibly TRBD1 for D (5 bases). This CDR3 comprises 13 residues. In germline, CDR1 is SGHAT, CDR2 FQDESV (reference sequence). V gave up 1 base and J gave up 5 bases, with 5 bases separating them. The CDR3 spells CASSLDRTGELFF. The CDR3 DNA follows: TGTGCCAGCAGCTTAGACAGGACCGGGGAGCTGTTTTTT.

The chain has TRBV18 and TRBJ2-3; D is undetermined. The CDR3 runs to 17 residues. The germline V and J ends were trimmed by 2 bases and 0 bases, with 15 bases remaining between them. The V gene's germline CDR1 is KGHSH and CDR2 LQKENI. Here the CDR3 reads CASSPTKGSRSTDTQYF. The CDR3 nucleotides read TGTGCCAGCTCACCAACTAAAGGGTCCCGTAGCACAGATACGCAGTATTTT.

This chain joins TRBV6-5 and TRBJ2-7; D remains ambiguous. Between the trimmed V and J ends, which lost 4 bases and 6 bases, there was a span of 7 bases. Germline V gene sequence: CDR1 MNHEY, CDR2 SVGAGI. CDR3 length: 11 residues. The DNA of the CDR3 is TGTGCCAGCAGTTCCATCCGCGAGCAGTACTTC. Protein product: CASSSIREQYF.

This clone appeared a few times. This chain joins TRBV27 and TRBJ1-1, with 7 bases lining up with TRBD1. Germline V CDR1 and CDR2: MNHEY, SMNVEV (reference sequence). The ends lost 4 bases at V and 5 bases at J; junction bases unmatched: 10. The length of the CDR3 is 15 residues. In nucleotides, the CDR3 is TGTGCCAGCAGTTCGACAGGGCGATTGGTGACTGAAGCTTTCTTT. This codes for CASSSTGRLVTEAFF.

This clone was detected a few times. As DNA, the CDR3 is TGTGCCAGCAGCAAGGGACTACCAATCAACACCGGGGAGCTGTTTTTT. Translating gives CASSKGLPINTGELFF. The chain has TRBV7-9 and TRBJ2-2; 7 bases align to TRBD2. V shed 5 bases and J 2 bases; nucleotides not matched to a gene: 8. The CDR3 runs 16 residues. CDR1 is SEHNR and CDR2 is FQNEAQ in the germline V gene (reference sequence).

V and J are TRBV6-5 and TRBJ1-1, with D maybe TRBD1 (6 bases). The germline V gene has CDR1 MNHEY and CDR2 SVGAGI. The CDR3 is made up of 13 amino acids. The V end lost 3 bases, the J end lost 7 bases, and 12 bases lay between the germline ends. The CDR3 region has the DNA TGTGCCAGCAGTTATCTGCAGGGGAATGAAGCTTTCTTT. The encoded protein is CASSYLQGNEAFF.

The chain joins TRBV6-5 to TRBJ1-2; no firm D call. The CDR3 length is 15 residues. V was clipped by 0 bases and J by 3 bases, with 11 bases between them. The V gene's germline CDR1 is MNHEY and CDR2 SVGAGI. The CDR3 DNA sequence: TGTGCCAGCAGTTACTCGTCCCAAGGGTACTATGGCTACACCTTC. This encodes CASSYSSQGYYGYTF.

This clone was detected only a few times. The V gene is TRBV4-2, the J gene TRBJ2-3, with D hard to call. Germline V gene data show CDR1 as LGHNA and CDR2 as YNFKEQ. The ends were cut back, 1 base at V and 1 base at J, with 12 bases in the middle. The CDR3 spans 16 residues. Here the CDR3 reads CASSQVRGPGTDTQYF. Here the CDR3 DNA reads TGTGCCAGCAGCCAAGTTCGAGGCCCTGGCACAGATACGCAGTATTTT.

This clone occurred a few times. In the same sample, other DNA sequences code for this CDR3. The chain uses TRBV20-1 and TRBJ1-1; no firm D call. Germline CDR1 DFQATT, CDR2 SNEGSKA (reference sequence). V lost 6 bases, J lost 6 bases, and 8 bases lay in between. The CDR3 is 10 amino acids. The CDR3 protein is CSARRAEAFF. The DNA for the CDR3 is TGCAGTGCAAGAAGGGCTGAAGCTTTCTTT.

The V gene is TRBV29-1, the J gene TRBJ1-5; TRBD1 might be the D (6 bases). Germline CDR1 reads SQVTM; CDR2 reads ANQGSEA. This CDR3 has 13 residues. V lost 7 bases and J lost 3, with 13 bases in between. The CDR3 bases are TGCAGCGCCCTCACAGGGCTCAATCAGCCCCAGCATTTT. This codes for CSALTGLNQPQHF. Combining the CDR3 with reference TRBV29-1 and TRBJ1-5 gives the whole variable domain SAVISQKPSRDICQRGTSLTIQCQVDSQVTMMFWYRQQPGQSLTLIATANQGSEATYESGFVIDKFPISRPNLTFSTLTVSNMSPEDSSIYLCSALTGLNQPQHFGDGTRLSIL.

The chain is built from TRBV28 and TRBJ2-7, with 7 positions matching TRBD1. The CDR3 totals 15 residues. The junction had 11 bases not matched to a gene; V was cut back by 7 bases and J by 2 bases. In germline, CDR1 is MDHEN, CDR2 SYDVKM. CDR3 amino acids: CASIPTLGTAYEQYF. The CDR3 DNA reads TGTGCCAGCATCCCTACTTTAGGGACAGCCTACGAGCAGTACTTC.

The chain carries TRBV7-3 and TRBJ2-5, with 12 nucleotides matching TRBD2. CDR3 size: 16 residues. V lost 5 bases and J lost 3; bases outside the gene matches: 7. Germline V gene lookup returns CDR1 SGHTA and CDR2 FQGTGA. The CDR3: CASSRGLAGGKETQYF. CDR3 nucleotide sequence: TGTGCCAGCAGCCGAGGGCTAGCGGGAGGGAAAGAGACCCAGTACTTC.

The chain has TRBV5-1 and TRBJ2-1; TRBD1 is a possible D gene (5 bases). V was pared by 2 bases and J by 6 bases, with 15 bases between. Germline-derived CDR1 and CDR2 are SGHRS and YFSETQ. The CDR3 is 15 amino acids. The CDR3 protein is CASSLETSQGNEQFF. As DNA, the CDR3 is TGCGCCAGCAGCTTAGAAACAAGCCAGGGCAATGAGCAGTTCTTC.

This clone has just a few counts. V is TRBV4-3 and J is TRBJ1-1, with 7 positions matching TRBD1. The CDR3 contains 15 residues. The germline gives CDR1 LGHNA, CDR2 YSLEER. V shed 0 bases and J 6 bases; nucleotides not matched to a gene: 7. The CDR3 DNA reads TGCGCCAGCAGCCAAGAGACAGGGCGGAGGGCTGAAGCTTTCTTT. Translating gives CASSQETGRRAEAFF.

This clone was detected only a few times. V and J are TRBV7-9 and TRBJ2-1; no definite D call. Germline V gives CDR1 SEHNR, CDR2 FQNEAQ (reference sequence). The CDR3 spans 15 residues. Trimming took 3 bases from V and 1 from J, leaving 10 bases between them. CDR3: CASSFLDLSYNEQFF. The CDR3 bases are TGTGCCAGCAGCTTTCTAGATTTGTCCTACAATGAGCAGTTCTTC.

This clone was counted only a few times. The V and J genes are TRBV19 and TRBJ2-3, with 8 bases identical to TRBD1. There are 18 residues in the CDR3. Trimming at V came to 5 bases and at J to 2 bases, leaving 15 bases not matched to a gene. Per the germline V gene, CDR1 is LNHDA and CDR2 is SQIVND (reference sequence). The CDR3 sequence: CASSPRDRISSITDTQYF. DNA of the CDR3: TGTGCCAGTAGTCCCCGGGACAGGATTTCCTCGATCACAGATACGCAGTATTTT.

This clone was picked up a small number of times. V is TRBV6-1 and J is TRBJ1-1; no clear D gene. Per the germline V gene, CDR1 is MNHNS and CDR2 is SASEGT. The CDR3 extends over 16 amino acids. Trimming stripped 5 bases from V and 1 base from J, with 17 bases between. CDR3 nucleotide sequence: TGTGCCAGCAGTAAAGGGAGAAACTGGGGGAACACTGAAGCTTTCTTT. It specifies CASSKGRNWGNTEAFF.

The CDR3 loop is CASSLAGVKETQYF. The CDR3, as DNA: TGTGCCAGCAGCTTAGCTGGGGTGAAAGAGACCCAGTACTTC. The J gene is TRBJ2-5, the V gene TRBV7-2; D ambiguous. The CDR3 is made up of 14 amino acids. V lost 0 bases and J lost 3, with 8 bases in between. Germline assignment: CDR1 SGHTA and CDR2 FQGNSA.

The chain is built from TRBV7-3 and TRBJ2-3; a weak D match, TRBD1 (5 bases). Trimming removed 2 bases from V and 0 bases from J, with 12 bases in between. Germline loops: CDR1 SGHTA, CDR2 FQGTGA. The CDR3 contains 16 residues. CDR3 loop: CASSLGAGPSTDTQYF. The CDR3 DNA sequence: TGTGCCAGCAGCTTAGGGGCAGGTCCTAGCACAGATACGCAGTATTTT.

The rearrangement joins TRBV7-2 to TRBJ2-1; 7 bases fit TRBD1. The germline V gene encodes CDR1 SGHTA and CDR2 FQGNSA. The length of the CDR3 is 18 residues. V gave up 0 bases and J gave up 9 bases; unmatched junction bases: 17. The CDR3 DNA reads TGTGCCAGCAGCTTAGCGGATCTGGCAATGAATAGACAGGGTGAGCAGTTCTTC. As protein: CASSLADLAMNRQGEQFF.